Listed below are T cell receptor beta chains from one sample, sequenced in a study of blood T cell repertoires in COVID-19. The repertoire was sequenced with immunoSEQ multiplex PCR; TCRdb's copy has only in-frame clones and lacks some. The sample includes approximately 65,000 clones, approximately 83% of them seen just once. The material sequenced was peripheral blood. These receptors were taken from a man in his forties with acute or convalescent COVID-19. Each CDR3 is given with its conserved first and last residue. The D gene is left open where the match is weak. For some rows the clone size is stated as once, few or many, or as a class when expanded; others skip it.

j_call,v_call,cdr3_length,clone_size,d_call,cdr3_aa,cdr3_nt
TRBJ1-5,TRBV7-3,15,-,-,CASSPDGRSNQPQHF,TGTGCCAGCAGCCCCGACGGGAGGTCTAATCAGCCCCAGCATTTT
TRBJ1-2,TRBV30,12,few,-,CALRTALRGYTF,TGTGCCTTGCGGACAGCGCTAAGGGGCTACACCTTC
TRBJ1-1,TRBV6-6,17,-,TRBD1,CASSPKTGRGGNTEAFF,TGTGCCAGCAGTCCAAAGACAGGGCGAGGAGGGAACACTGAAGCTTTCTTT
TRBJ2-7,TRBV4-1,14,-,-,CASSQTGSSYEQYF,TGCGCCAGCAGCCAGACCGGGAGCTCCTACGAGCAGTACTTC
TRBJ2-3,TRBV18,12,-,-,CASSPGTDTQYF,TGTGCCAGCTCACCCGGCACAGATACGCAGTATTTT
TRBJ2-3,TRBV10-3,15,-,-,CAISFGGTQGDTQYF,TGTGCCATCAGCTTCGGGGGAACTCAGGGAGATACGCAGTATTTT
TRBJ1-1,TRBV18,15,-,-,CASSPGTGMNTEAFF,TGTGCCAGCTCACCAGGAACAGGGATGAACACTGAAGCTTTCTTT
TRBJ1-1,TRBV20-1,11,-,-,CSARGVPEAFF,TGCAGTGCTAGAGGAGTCCCTGAAGCTTTCTTT
TRBJ2-7,TRBV4-1,15,-,TRBD1,CASSLAGTATYEQYF,TGCGCCAGCAGCCTAGCCGGGACAGCTACCTACGAGCAGTACTTC
TRBJ2-5,TRBV7-2,15,-,-,CASSDQPGLEETQYF,TGTGCCAGCAGCGACCAACCGGGACTGGAAGAGACCCAGTACTTC